This T cell receptor beta chain was documented in a study of cytomegalovirus exposure and HLA in healthy donors. Donors had nominal health at sampling but likely had unrecorded immune exposures. Trimming removed 2 bases from V and 6 bases from J; junction bases left unmatched: 15. From germline, CDR1 is SGHKS and CDR2 YYEKEE (reference sequence). The length of the CDR3 is 17 residues. Concerning this clone itself: The antigen remains unidentified.

Overall study findings and caveats: The likely origin of a cluster of highly shared sequence variants was a sequencing artifact.

The PCR had 60 Vbeta and 13 Jbeta primers. TCRdb's copy holds only in-frame clones and misses some; the assay was immunoSEQ multiplex PCR. The profile shows 150,000 to 200,000 clones, 60% to 80% of them singletons. Sequenced input: PBMCs. The source of this sequence is a man in his forties or fifties in good health and CMV-seronegative. The chain carries TRBV5-5 and TRBJ2-7, with TRBD1 matching over 9 bases. The CDR3 nucleotides are TGTGCCAGCAGCTTCTTGACGCTTGCGGACAGGGGAGCCGAGCAGTACTTC. It yields the protein CASSFLTLADRGAEQYF. The whole variable domain, remainder taken from reference TRBV5-5 and TRBJ2-7, is DAGVTQSPTHLIKTRGQQVTLRCSPISGHKSVSWYQQVLGQGPQFIFQYYEKEERGRGNFPDRFSARQFPNYSSELNVNALLLGDSALYLCASSFLTLADRGAEQYFGPGTRLTVT.